These T cell receptor beta chains were read from a single sample in a study of radiotherapy plus CTLA-4 blockade in lung cancer. Sequenced by immunoSEQ multiplex PCR; TCRdb stores in-frame clones only, minus some. The sample consists of approximately 95,000 clones, approximately 85% of them appearing once. The sequences come from peripheral blood, collected from a patient treated with radiotherapy plus ipilimumab. Receptors originate from a human donor with non-small cell lung cancer who had a partial response to radiotherapy plus ipilimumab. CDR3s include the opening cysteine and the closing phenylalanine or tryptophan. A D gene is named only where the DNA matches it firmly. Some rows mark clone size as missing; the rest say once, few, many or name a class of expanded clone.

TRBJ2-7	12	TRBV7-9	TRBD2	.	TGTGCCAGCAGCCCGGGACTAGTCGAGCAGTACTTC	CASSPGLVEQYF
TRBJ1-1	11	TRBV28	TRBD1	few	TGTGCCAGCAGTCCAGGGGGACGGGCTTTCTTT	CASSPGGRAFF
TRBJ2-1	14	TRBV30	.	.	TGTGCCTGGAGTGTATTCGGGAACTACAATGAGCAGTTCTTC	CAWSVFGNYNEQFF
TRBJ2-7	13	TRBV5-1	TRBD2	.	TGCGCCAGCAGGACTAGCGGGAGCGGCGAGCAGTACTTC	CASRTSGSGEQYF
TRBJ2-1	13	TRBV11-2	.	.	TGTGCCAGCAGCTTAGCCCAGGGGAATGAGCAGTTCTTC	CASSLAQGNEQFF
TRBJ1-5	15	TRBV10-3	TRBD1	.	TGTGCCATCAGTGCCCAGGGGGATAGCAATCAGCCCCAGCATTTT	CAISAQGDSNQPQHF
TRBJ1-1	17	TRBV5-1	.	.	TGCGCCAGCAGCTCGACGGGTGGGGCGGGAGATTACACTGAAGCTTTCTTT	CASSSTGGAGDYTEAFF
TRBJ1-1	14	TRBV6-1	TRBD1	.	TGTGCCGGCGTCATCTCCCAGGGGGACACTGAAGCTTTCTTT	CAGVISQGDTEAFF
TRBJ2-1	18	TRBV5-1	TRBD2	.	TGCGCCAGCAGCTTGGCCGGGGGACTAGCGAGAGCTTACAATGAGCAGTTCTTC	CASSLAGGLARAYNEQFF
TRBJ1-1	14	TRBV4-1	.	.	TGTGCCAGCAGCCAGTTGGGACAGAACACTGAAGCTTTCTTT	CASSQLGQNTEAFF
TRBJ1-1	16	TRBV28	TRBD1	.	TGTGCCAGCAGCGTCCCCCAAACACAGGGGCGGACTGAAGCTTTCTTT	CASSVPQTQGRTEAFF
TRBJ2-7	13	TRBV6-5	.	once	TGTGCCAGCAGGAGGGGGAGCTCCTACGAGCAGTACTTC	CASRRGSSYEQYF
TRBJ1-5	13	TRBV27	.	.	TGTGCCAGCAGTTTATCTACCGGGCAGCCCCAGCATTTT	CASSLSTGQPQHF
TRBJ1-5	15	TRBV10-2	.	.	TGCGCCAGCAGTGAGTCAGGGGGACGTAATCAGCCCCAGCATTTT	CASSESGGRNQPQHF
TRBJ2-1	15	TRBV5-1	TRBD2	.	TGCGCCAGCGACGAGCGGGGTGGGGCTTCCAATGAGCAGTTCTTC	CASDERGGASNEQFF
TRBJ2-5	16	TRBV6-1	.	.	TGTGCCAGCAGTGACGGGTTACAGGGTCGGCAAGAGACCCAGTACTTC	CASSDGLQGRQETQYF
TRBJ2-3	14	TRBV5-1	TRBD1	.	TGCGCCAGCAGCTTCGGAGGACAGGGGAACACGCAGTATTTT	CASSFGGQGNTQYF
TRBJ2-7	15	TRBV5-6	TRBD1	.	TGTGCCAGCAGCGTCGGCTGGACAGGGAGTTCCGAGCAGTACTTC	CASSVGWTGSSEQYF
TRBJ2-7	14	TRBV18	TRBD1	.	TGTGCCAGCTCACCAAACAGGGGAGCCTACGAGCAGTACTTC	CASSPNRGAYEQYF
TRBJ1-5	14	TRBV5-1	TRBD1	.	TGCGCCAGCAGCCAACAGGGGGGCAATCAGCCCCAGCATTTT	CASSQQGGNQPQHF
TRBJ1-1	10	TRBV6-5	.	.	TGTTACAGTAGGGGGACTGAAGCTTTCTTT	CYSRGTEAFF
TRBJ1-4	15	TRBV15	.	.	TGTGCCACCAGCAGAGATGTAGGGACTTCGGAAAAACTGTTTTTT	CATSRDVGTSEKLFF
TRBJ1-5	14	TRBV7-9	.	.	TGTGCCAGCAGCCCACACAGGGTGTCAGAGCCCCAGCATTTT	CASSPHRVSEPQHF
TRBJ2-7	17	TRBV28	TRBD2	.	TGTGCCAGCAGTTCCCCGTTCCGGGACTATAGGCTCTACGAGCAGTACTTC	CASSSPFRDYRLYEQYF
TRBJ1-1	13	TRBV5-1	.	.	TGCGCCAGCAGCTTGGCAGGGAACACTGAAGCTTTCTTT	CASSLAGNTEAFF
TRBJ2-5	16	TRBV18	.	.	TGTGCCAGCTCACCGACTGACAGATATTTCCAAGAGACCCAGTACTTC	CASSPTDRYFQETQYF
TRBJ1-2	14	TRBV7-8	.	.	TGTGCCAGCAGCTTAGACGCCGCGAACTATGGCTACACCTTC	CASSLDAANYGYTF
TRBJ2-1	12	TRBV27	.	.	TGTGCCAGCAGTTTACGGGGCAATGAGCAGTTCTTC	CASSLRGNEQFF
TRBJ2-3	16	TRBV28	TRBD2	.	TGTGCCAGCAGTTTAGAAGAGGGAGGGCCGGCAGATACGCAGTATTTT	CASSLEEGGPADTQYF
TRBJ2-3	16	TRBV5-1	.	few	TGCGCCAGCAGCTTTTTAGCGGCCCCTAGCACAGATACGCAGTATTTT	CASSFLAAPSTDTQYF
TRBJ2-7	14	TRBV6-5	TRBD1	.	TGTGCCACCTTAAGGGGACAGGGGGTCTACGAGCAGTACTTC	CATLRGQGVYEQYF
TRBJ1-2	12	TRBV29-1	.	.	TGCAGCGTTTTCGTCAGGCTTTATGGCTACACCTTC	CSVFVRLYGYTF
TRBJ2-7	14	TRBV6-6	TRBD1	.	TGTGCCAGCAGGACAACAGGGGGCTCCTACGAGCAGTACTTC	CASRTTGGSYEQYF
TRBJ2-5	12	TRBV15	.	.	TGTGCCACCACCGGGGGTGGGGAGACCCAGTACTTC	CATTGGGETQYF
TRBJ1-1	14	TRBV5-1	.	.	TGCGCCAGCAGCCAGACTCCGGGTTATACTGAAGCTTTCTTT	CASSQTPGYTEAFF
TRBJ2-5	15	TRBV27	TRBD1	.	TGTGCCAGCAGTGGGGACAGGGGGTATTCAGAGACCCAGTACTTC	CASSGDRGYSETQYF
TRBJ2-7	15	TRBV7-6	.	.	TGTGCCAGCAGCTTAGCGGGGGCGCGCTCCTACGAGCAGTACTTC	CASSLAGARSYEQYF
TRBJ1-5	13	TRBV6-5	.	.	TGTGCCAGCAGCTCCTCTCCGAATCAGCCCCAGCATTTT	CASSSSPNQPQHF
TRBJ2-5	15	TRBV7-2	TRBD2	.	TGTGCCAGCAGCCCGACTAGCGGGACGGGGGAGACCCAGTACTTC	CASSPTSGTGETQYF
TRBJ1-3	16	TRBV15	.	.	TGTGCCACCAGCAGGGAGCCCTCTTCCTCTGGAAACACCATATATTTT	CATSREPSSSGNTIYF
TRBJ2-6	15	TRBV7-3	.	.	TGTGCCAGCAGCTCTACAGGGTCTGGGGCCAACGTCCTGACTTTC	CASSSTGSGANVLTF
TRBJ1-5	14	TRBV6-4	.	.	TGTGCCAGCAGAGGACACAATAGCCCCAGGCCCCAGCATTTT	CASRGHNSPRPQHF
TRBJ2-5	14	TRBV7-9	.	.	TGTGCCAGCAGCCCCCAGCGAAACCAAGAGACCCAGTACTTC	CASSPQRNQETQYF
TRBJ2-7	13	TRBV28	.	few	TGTGCCAGCAGTCCACCGACAGTCAACGAGCAGTACTTC	CASSPPTVNEQYF
TRBJ2-7	18	TRBV19	TRBD2	.	TGTGCCAGTAGCCAAAAGCGTCTAGCGGGCGCCTACTCCTACGAGCAGTACTTC	CASSQKRLAGAYSYEQYF
TRBJ2-1	13	TRBV7-9	TRBD2	.	TGTGCCAGCATAGCGGGAGGGCCCAATGAGCAGTTCTTC	CASIAGGPNEQFF
TRBJ2-1	19	TRBV6-4	TRBD2	.	TGTGCCAGCAGCAACCAAGGGACTAGCGGTTACAGCTCCTACAATGAGCAGTTCTTC	CASSNQGTSGYSSYNEQFF
TRBJ2-7	15	TRBV5-4	TRBD1	once	TGTGCCAGCAGCGGACAGGGCGCGAGCTCCTACGAGCAGTACTTC	CASSGQGASSYEQYF
TRBJ2-1	19	TRBV4-1	TRBD2	.	TGCGCCAGCAGCCAAGGAGGCAGACGCCGGGGCGGGAGGGCTAATGAGCAGTTCTTC	CASSQGGRRRGGRANEQFF
TRBJ2-1	14	TRBV7-8	.	few	TGTGCCAGCAGCTTAGCGCCTCCGGGGAATGAGCGGTTCTTC	CASSLAPPGNERFF